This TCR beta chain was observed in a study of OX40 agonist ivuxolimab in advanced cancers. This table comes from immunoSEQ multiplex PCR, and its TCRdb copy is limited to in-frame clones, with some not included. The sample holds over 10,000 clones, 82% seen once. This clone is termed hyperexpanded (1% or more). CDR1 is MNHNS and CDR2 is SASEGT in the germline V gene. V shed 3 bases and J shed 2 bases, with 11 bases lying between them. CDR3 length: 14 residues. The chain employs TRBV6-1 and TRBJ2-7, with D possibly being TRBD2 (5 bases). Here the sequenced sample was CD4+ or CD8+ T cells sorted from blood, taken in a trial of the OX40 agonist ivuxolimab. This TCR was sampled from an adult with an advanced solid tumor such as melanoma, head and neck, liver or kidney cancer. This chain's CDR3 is CASSDTAGAYEQYF. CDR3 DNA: TGTGCCAGCAGTGATACAGCCGGGGCCTACGAGCAGTACTTC.